The 22 T cell receptor beta chains presented below share a single source sample, sequenced in a study of shared clonotypes between healthy human individuals. Sequencing was performed with immunoSEQ multiplex PCR; in TCRdb, only in-frame clones are kept and a portion is missing. The table records 1.4 million to 1.5 million clones, approximately 96% of them present only once. Sequencing was performed on naive CD4+ T cells sorted from blood. Indicated subset: CD45RA+ positively selected. All receptors come from a man aged 25 to 45 in good health.

The gene calls are TRBV27 and TRBJ2-1, with 11 bases aligning to TRBD2. This CDR3 region has 14 residues. Germline-derived CDR1 and CDR2 are MNHEY and SMNVEV (reference sequence). V was clipped by 3 bases and J by 8 bases; unmatched bases: 3. The CDR3: CASSLLGLADEQFF. DNA of the CDR3: TGTGCCAGCAGTTTGCTGGGACTAGCGGATGAGCAGTTCTTC.

The chain employs TRBV27 and TRBJ1-5, with 7 nucleotides matching TRBD1. The CDR3 is 15 residues long. The germline gives CDR1 MNHEY, CDR2 SMNVEV (reference sequence). V lost 4 bases, J lost 3 bases, and 6 bases stayed unmatched. CDR3 residues: CASSSGQIANQPQHF. The CDR3 DNA follows: TGTGCCAGCAGTTCGGGACAGATTGCCAATCAGCCCCAGCATTTT.

This clone was counted between two and nine times. The sample has other DNA sequences that encode this CDR3 too. The chain carries TRBV10-3 and TRBJ1-5, with D perhaps TRBD1 (6 bases). This CDR3 has 12 amino acids. V lost 3 bases and J lost 6, with 6 bases in between. Looked up from germline, CDR1 is ENHRY and CDR2 is SYGVKD. CDR3 sequence (DNA): TGTGCCATCAGTGAAGGGGGTCAGCCCCAGCATTTT. Residues: CAISEGGQPQHF.

J is TRBJ1-1 and V is TRBV5-4, with 7 bases aligning to TRBD1. Looked up from germline, CDR1 is SGHNT and CDR2 is YYREEE (reference sequence). V dropped 2 bases and J dropped 5; count of bases not matched to a gene: 9. The CDR3 totals 15 residues. The CDR3 DNA sequence: TGTGCCAGCAGCTTCGGACAGGTGGAACTGACTGAAGCTTTCTTT. Amino acids: CASSFGQVELTEAFF.

V gene TRBV5-5 combines with J gene TRBJ2-5, with a weak D call TRBD2 (6 bases). The CDR3 totals 15 residues. Trimming pared 4 bases from V and 5 bases from J, leaving 18 bases between. Germline assignment: CDR1 SGHKS and CDR2 YYEKEE (reference sequence). The CDR3 sequence is CASSIGWGVAETQYF. The DNA of the CDR3 is TGTGCCAGCAGCATTGGGTGGGGGGTTGCCGAGACCCAGTACTTC.

A remark on this clone: Other nucleotide sequences in the sample specify the same CDR3. This chain links TRBV27 with TRBJ1-5; the D gene is possibly TRBD1 (5 bases). The CDR3 has 14 residues. Germline loops: CDR1 MNHEY, CDR2 SMNVEV (reference sequence). With 2 bases removed from V and 3 bases from J, the gap between germline ends came to 8 bases. CDR3 amino acids: CASSLQGSNQPQHF. CDR3 bases: TGTGCCAGCAGTTTACAGGGTTCCAATCAGCCCCAGCATTTT.

The DNA of the CDR3 is TGTGCCAGCAGCTTCCGGGACTCCAAAGAGACCCAGTACTTC. Amino acids: CASSFRDSKETQYF. V usage is TRBV5-4 and J usage is TRBJ2-5, with D tentatively TRBD2 (6 bases). The CDR3 is 14 residues long. The V and J ends lost 2 bases and 3 bases respectively, with 11 bases between them. Germline loops: CDR1 SGHNT, CDR2 YYREEE (reference sequence).

This chain links TRBV5-1 with TRBJ2-5, with 13 positions matching TRBD2. CDR1 SGHRS and CDR2 YFSETQ come from the germline V gene. CDR3 length equals 16 residues. V trimming: 4 bases; J trimming: 4 bases; junction bases outside the gene matches: 7. The CDR3, as DNA: TGCGCCAGCAGCCCGCGATGGACTAGCGGGGGAGAGACCCAGTACTTC. Translation gives CASSPRWTSGGETQYF. Using reference TRBV5-1 and TRBJ2-5 for the parts outside the CDR3, the full variable domain is KAGVTQTPRYLIKTRGQQVTLSCSPISGHRSVSWYQQTPGQGLQFLFEYFSETQRNKGNFPGRFSGRQFSNSRSEMNVSTLELGDSALYLCASSPRWTSGGETQYFGPGTRLLVL.

CDR3 DNA sequence: TGTGCCAGCAAACAGGATACAGATACGCAGTATTTT. The encoded protein is CASKQDTDTQYF. The V call is TRBV7-3, the J call TRBJ2-3; D might be TRBD1 (5 bases). Germline loops: CDR1 SGHTA, CDR2 FQGTGA. The CDR3 extends over 12 amino acids. The ends were cut back, 7 bases at V and 3 bases at J, with 8 bases in the middle.

The chain couples TRBV9 to TRBJ2-1, with a possible D match to TRBD2 (6 bases). The CDR3 sequence is 12 residues long. Germline V gene sequence: CDR1 SGDLS, CDR2 YYNGEE. V gave up 4 bases and J gave up 13 bases, with 15 bases separating them. CDR3: CASSPRSGVQFF. The CDR3 bases are TGTGCCAGCAGCCCACGGTCGGGGGTTCAGTTCTTC.

This chain uses TRBV28 with TRBJ1-4; no reliable D call. The CDR3 extends over 13 amino acids. Per the germline V gene, CDR1 is MDHEN and CDR2 is SYDVKM. The ends were cut back, 8 bases at V and 5 bases at J, with 12 bases in the middle. CDR3 nucleotide sequence: TGTGCCAGCCTTGACGGCTTCAATGAAAAACTGTTTTTT. Translated: CASLDGFNEKLFF.

This clone was picked up one time. The chain joins TRBV27 to TRBJ1-3; D is unclear. CDR1 is MNHEY, CDR2 SMNVEV, per germline (reference sequence). V dropped 5 bases and J dropped 6 bases, with 17 bases sitting between them. This CDR3 has 15 residues. CDR3 sequence: CASSPRRNQENTIYF. The DNA for the CDR3 is TGTGCCAGCAGTCCGAGACGTAACCAGGAAAACACCATATATTTT.

The V call is TRBV18, the J call TRBJ2-6, with a weak D call TRBD2 (6 bases). V was trimmed by 1 base and J by 0 bases, leaving 13 bases between them. CDR1 is KGHSH and CDR2 is LQKENI in the germline V gene. The CDR3 spans 18 residues. The CDR3 reads CASSPLWEATSGANVLTF. CDR3 sequence (DNA): TGTGCCAGCTCACCACTATGGGAGGCCACCTCTGGGGCCAACGTCCTGACTTTC. The variable domain in full, with the rest retrieved from reference TRBV18 and TRBJ2-6, is NAGVMQNPRHLVRRRGQEARLRCSPMKGHSHVYWYRQLPEEGLKFMVYLQKENIIDESGMPKERFSAEFPKEGPSILRIQQVVRGDSAAYFCASSPLWEATSGANVLTFGAGSRLTVL.

The rearrangement links TRBV5-4 to TRBJ2-5, with 10 bases aligning to TRBD1. Germline CDR1 and CDR2: SGHNT and YYREEE (reference sequence). Trimming removed 5 bases from V and 5 bases from J; junction bases left unmatched: 9. The CDR3 has 15 amino acids. For the CDR3, the DNA is TGTGCCAGCAGGCCGCCGGGACAGGGGATCGAGACCCAGTACTTC. Translating it yields CASRPPGQGIETQYF. Full variable domain (missing parts from reference TRBV5-4 and TRBJ2-5): ETGVTQSPTHLIKTRGQQVTLRCSSQSGHNTVSWYQQALGQGPQFIFQYYREEENGRGNFPPRFSGLQFPNYSSELNVNALELDDSALYLCASRPPGQGIETQYFGPGTRLLVL.

The rearrangement uses TRBV7-6 and TRBJ1-2, with D uncertain. The V gene lost 5 bases and the J gene lost 6 bases, with 13 bases spanning the gap. Germline V CDR1 and CDR2: SGHVS, FNYEAQ. The CDR3 sequence is 13 residues long. The CDR3 protein is CASSQRGSDGYTF. In nucleotides, the CDR3 is TGTGCCAGCAGCCAGCGAGGGTCCGATGGCTACACCTTC. The whole variable domain, filled in from reference TRBV7-6 and TRBJ1-2, reads GAGVSQSPRYKVTKRGQDVALRCDPISGHVSLYWYRQALGQGPEFLTYFNYEAQQDKSGLPNDRFSAERPEGSISTLTIQRTEQRDSAMYRCASSQRGSDGYTFGSGTRLTVV.

The chain links TRBV6-6 to TRBJ1-1; D is ambiguous. V was clipped by 2 bases and J by 1 base, with 8 bases between them. Germline V lookup: CDR1 MNHNY, CDR2 SVGAGI (reference sequence). The CDR3 has 14 residues. The CDR3 DNA is TGTGCCAGCAGTTACGGGCAGAGGAACACTGAAGCTTTCTTT. It is translated as CASSYGQRNTEAFF.

The chain links TRBV11-2 to TRBJ1-2; possible D gene TRBD1, 6 bases. In germline, CDR1 is SGHAT, CDR2 FQNNGV. The V and J ends lost 5 bases and 4 bases respectively, with 14 bases between them. The CDR3 is 14 amino acids. The CDR3 coding sequence is TGTGCCAGCAGCCCCGAGGACAGCAGCTATGGCTACACCTTC. This codes for CASSPEDSSYGYTF.

Notes on this clone: This sample includes further DNA sequences coding for the same CDR3. V is TRBV30 and J is TRBJ1-4; D not resolved. V lost 0 bases and J 8 bases, leaving 7 bases between the germline ends. CDR3 length: 12 amino acids. Germline V gene sequence: CDR1 GTSNPN, CDR2 SVGIG (reference sequence). Here the CDR3 reads CAWSVQGEKLFF. Written as DNA, the CDR3 is TGTGCCTGGAGTGTACAAGGCGAAAAACTGTTTTTT. The full variable domain, its missing parts supplied by reference TRBV30 and TRBJ1-4, is SQTIHQWPATLVQPVGSPLSLECTVEGTSNPNLYWYRQAAGRGLQLLFYSVGIGQISSEVPQNLSASRPQDRQFILSSKKLLLSDSGFYLCAWSVQGEKLFFGSGTQLSVL.

The chain joins TRBV5-1 to TRBJ2-2; no clear D gene. Germline CDR1 SGHRS, CDR2 YFSETQ. The CDR3 has 15 residues. V lost 3 bases, J lost 5 bases, and 14 bases lay in between. Here the CDR3 DNA reads TGCGCCAGCAGCTCCGGCGGCCCTGGAACCGGGGAGCTGTTTTTT. Protein product: CASSSGGPGTGELFF.

This chain uses TRBV19 with TRBJ2-7, with D possibly matching TRBD2 (7 bases). The CDR3 has 15 residues. The V gene lost 6 bases and the J gene lost 1 base, with 16 bases spanning the gap. Germline V gives CDR1 LNHDA, CDR2 SQIVND (reference sequence). CDR3: CASSHGGGRSYEQYF. CDR3 in DNA: TGTGCCAGTAGCCATGGGGGGGGCCGGTCCTACGAGCAGTACTTC.

The chain couples TRBV5-4 to TRBJ2-3, with TRBD2 identical over 11 bases. V lost 4 bases, J lost 4 bases, and 5 bases stayed unmatched. This CDR3 contains 15 residues. CDR1 is SGHNT, CDR2 YYREEE, per germline (reference sequence). Here the CDR3 reads CASSVLAGEADTQYF. Here the CDR3 DNA reads TGTGCCAGCAGCGTACTAGCGGGAGAGGCAGATACGCAGTATTTT. Together with reference TRBV5-4 and TRBJ2-3, the CDR3 gives the full variable domain: ETGVTQSPTHLIKTRGQQVTLRCSSQSGHNTVSWYQQALGQGPQFIFQYYREEENGRGNFPPRFSGLQFPNYSSELNVNALELDDSALYLCASSVLAGEADTQYFGPGTRLTVL.

V and J are TRBV7-2 and TRBJ1-2; D is undetermined. The CDR3 covers 14 residues. Germline V gene sequence: CDR1 SGHTA, CDR2 FQGNSA. V was pared by 1 base and J by 4 bases, with 10 bases between. The CDR3 sequence is CASSLGWIPYGYTF. CDR3 coding DNA: TGTGCCAGCAGCTTAGGTTGGATCCCCTATGGCTACACCTTC.